The rows below give T cell receptor beta chains drawn from one sample of a study of blood T cell repertoires in COVID-19. Assay used: immunoSEQ multiplex PCR; TCRdb lists only in-frame clones, some missing. The sample holds 220,000 or so clones; around 82% are singletons and the top ten take 3% to 3.5%. Sequenced material: peripheral blood. Receptors were obtained from a woman under 40 who had recovered from COVID-19. The CDR3 runs from the conserved cysteine through the conserved F or W. A D gene is named only where the DNA matches it firmly. Size is omitted from some rows. Given values are once, few, many or a class for expanded clones.

D gene | clone size | J gene | V gene | CDR3 protein | CDR3 DNA
TRBD2 | NA | TRBJ2-5 | TRBV9 | CASSVAGGLGETQYF | TGTGCCAGCAGCGTAGCGGGAGGGCTGGGAGAGACCCAGTACTTC
TRBD2 | NA | TRBJ2-1 | TRBV7-9 | CASSLVPPSGNEQFF | TGTGCCAGCAGCTTGGTCCCCCCTAGCGGCAATGAGCAGTTCTTC
TRBD2 | NA | TRBJ2-3 | TRBV7-9 | CASSLGRGGDTQYF | TGTGCCAGCAGCTTGGGGAGGGGAGGAGATACGCAGTATTTT
NA | NA | TRBJ1-5 | TRBV10-3 | CAISADNSNQPQHF | TGTGCCATCAGTGCGGACAATAGCAATCAGCCCCAGCATTTT
NA | NA | TRBJ2-5 | TRBV5-1 | CASTDSQETQYF | TGCGCCAGCACCGACAGCCAAGAGACCCAGTACTTC
NA | NA | TRBJ2-3 | TRBV5-1 | CASSLGSPLPDTQYF | TGCGCCAGCAGCTTGGGGTCACCGCTACCAGATACGCAGTATTTT
TRBD2 | many | TRBJ2-2 | TRBV10-1 | CASTKGGLEGTGELFF | TGCGCCAGCACTAAAGGGGGACTAGAGGGGACCGGGGAGCTGTTTTTT
NA | once | TRBJ2-2 | TRBV27 | CASNSGAGELFF | TGTGCCAGCAATTCGGGGGCCGGGGAGCTGTTTTTT
NA | NA | TRBJ2-5 | TRBV9 | CASSEGVGRQETQYF | TGTGCCAGCAGCGAGGGGGTCGGACGGCAAGAGACCCAGTACTTC
NA | few | TRBJ1-5 | TRBV18 | CASSLSGDSNQPQHF | TGTGCCAGCTCACTGTCCGGGGATAGCAATCAGCCCCAGCATTTT
NA | NA | TRBJ1-1 | TRBV5-1 | CASSSLTGNTEAFF | TGCGCCAGCAGCTCTCTGACAGGGAACACTGAAGCTTTCTTT
NA | NA | TRBJ2-5 | TRBV25-1 | CASSELAGRGAETQYF | TGTGCCAGCAGTGAATTAGCAGGGCGAGGCGCAGAGACCCAGTACTTC
NA | NA | TRBJ2-6 | TRBV7-9 | CASSPSGRSGANVLTF | TGTGCCAGCAGCCCATCAGGGAGGAGTGGGGCCAACGTCCTGACTTTC
NA | once | TRBJ1-1 | TRBV3-1/TRBV3-2 | CASSPDRGRGTEAFF | TGTGCCAGCAGCCCTGACAGAGGAAGGGGCACTGAAGCTTTCTTT
NA | few | TRBJ2-5 | TRBV5-8 | CASSLGAEETQYF | TGTGCCAGCAGCTTGGGAGCCGAGGAGACCCAGTACTTC
NA | NA | TRBJ1-3 | TRBV7-6 | CASSPDRGGNTIYF | TGTGCCAGCAGCCCGGACCGGGGTGGAAACACCATATATTTT
TRBD2 | NA | TRBJ2-7 | TRBV10-2 | CASSDRLAGGDEQYF | TGCGCCAGCAGTGACAGACTAGCGGGGGGGGACGAGCAGTACTTC
TRBD1 | NA | TRBJ2-2 | TRBV27 | CASSLRDRGGTGELFF | TGTGCCAGCAGTTTACGGGACAGGGGTGGCACCGGGGAGCTGTTTTTT
NA | NA | TRBJ1-1 | TRBV28 | CASSPGVNTEAFF | TGTGCCAGCAGTCCCGGGGTTAACACTGAAGCTTTCTTT
NA | NA | TRBJ2-7 | TRBV27 | CASSFSVAYEQYF | TGTGCCAGCAGTTTCTCGGTCGCCTACGAGCAGTACTTC
NA | NA | TRBJ1-2 | TRBV6-5 | CASSPERGVDYGYTF | TGTGCCAGCAGTCCCGAAAGGGGCGTAGACTATGGCTACACCTTC
TRBD2 | NA | TRBJ2-1 | TRBV28 | CASGTSVDEQFF | TGTGCCAGTGGGACTAGCGTGGATGAGCAGTTCTTC
NA | NA | TRBJ1-2 | TRBV11-2 | CASSGRDLWGEGYTF | TGTGCCAGCAGCGGTCGAGATTTGTGGGGCGAAGGCTACACCTTC
TRBD2 | once | TRBJ2-3 | TRBV29-1 | CSGGPRLAGNTDTQYF | TGCAGCGGGGGACCACGACTAGCGGGAAACACAGATACGCAGTATTTT
TRBD1 | NA | TRBJ2-7 | TRBV5-1 | CASSFPGQGVYEQYF | TGCGCCAGCAGCTTCCCGGGACAGGGAGTCTACGAGCAGTACTTC
TRBD1 | NA | TRBJ1-1 | TRBV7-2 | CASSSYRGENTEAFF | TGTGCCAGCAGCTCATACAGGGGGGAGAACACTGAAGCTTTCTTT
NA | NA | TRBJ1-5 | TRBV7-9 | CASSLGQGSNQPQHF | TGTGCCAGCAGCTTAGGCCAGGGCAGCAATCAGCCCCAGCATTTT
NA | once | TRBJ2-7 | TRBV3-1/TRBV3-2 | CASSQHTGSYEQYF | TGTGCCAGCAGCCAACATACAGGATCCTACGAGCAGTACTTC
NA | NA | TRBJ2-7 | TRBV5-1 | CASSLEIAVSYEQYF | TGCGCCAGCAGCTTGGAAATAGCGGTCTCCTACGAGCAGTACTTC
TRBD1 | NA | TRBJ1-1 | TRBV3-1/TRBV3-2 | CASSQDLTGALSTEAFF | TGTGCCAGCAGCCAAGACCTGACAGGGGCCCTTAGCACTGAAGCTTTCTTT
TRBD1 | NA | TRBJ2-5 | TRBV30 | CAWDPGQGTTQETQYF | TGTGCCTGGGACCCGGGACAGGGGACGACCCAAGAGACCCAGTACTTC